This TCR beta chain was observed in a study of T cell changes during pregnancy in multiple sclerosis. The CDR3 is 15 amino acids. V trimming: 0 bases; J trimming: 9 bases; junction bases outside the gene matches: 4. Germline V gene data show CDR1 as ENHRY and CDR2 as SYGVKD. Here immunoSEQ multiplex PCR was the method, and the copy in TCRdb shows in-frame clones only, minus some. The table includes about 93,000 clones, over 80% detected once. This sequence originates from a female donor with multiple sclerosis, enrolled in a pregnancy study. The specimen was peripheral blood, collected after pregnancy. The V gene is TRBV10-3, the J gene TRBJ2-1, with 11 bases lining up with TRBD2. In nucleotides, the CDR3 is TGTGCCATCAGTGAGTCCGGGACTAGCGGTGGTGAGCAGTTCTTC. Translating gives CAISESGTSGGEQFF.